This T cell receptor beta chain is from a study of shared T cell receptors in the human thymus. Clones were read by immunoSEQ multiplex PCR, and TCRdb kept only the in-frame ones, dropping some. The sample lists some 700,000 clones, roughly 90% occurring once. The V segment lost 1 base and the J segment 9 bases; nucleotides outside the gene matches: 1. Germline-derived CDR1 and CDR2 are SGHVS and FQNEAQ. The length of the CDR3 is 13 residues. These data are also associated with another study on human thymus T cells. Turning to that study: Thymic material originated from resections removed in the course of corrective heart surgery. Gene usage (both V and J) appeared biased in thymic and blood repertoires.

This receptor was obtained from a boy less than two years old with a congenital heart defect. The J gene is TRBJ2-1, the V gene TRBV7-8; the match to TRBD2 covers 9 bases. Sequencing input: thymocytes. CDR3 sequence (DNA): TGTGCCAGCAGCTTAGGACTAGCGGTTGAGCAGTTCTTC. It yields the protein CASSLGLAVEQFF.